These T cell receptor beta chains were read from a single sample in a study of cytomegalovirus exposure and HLA in healthy donors. Sequencing was performed with immunoSEQ multiplex PCR; in TCRdb, only in-frame clones are kept and a portion is missing. Recorded for this sample: about 130,000 clones. The sequencing sample was made of PBMCs. Receptors originate from a man aged 35 to 55 in good health and CMV-seronegative. Each CDR3 is given with its conserved first and last residue. Each record gives: J gene, V gene, D gene, CDR3 protein, CDR3 DNA. The D gene is left open where the match is weak.

j_call: TRBJ2-7
v_call: TRBV4-1
d_call: TRBD2
cdr3_aa: CASSQTPSGSYEQYF
cdr3_nt: TGCGCCAGCAGCCAAACCCCTAGCGGGAGTTACGAGCAGTACTTC

j_call: TRBJ2-7
v_call: TRBV14
d_call: NA
cdr3_aa: CASSQTTVSYEQYF
cdr3_nt: TGTGCCAGCAGCCAGACGACAGTCTCCTACGAGCAGTACTTC

j_call: TRBJ2-3
v_call: TRBV29-1
d_call: TRBD2
cdr3_aa: CSFLAGADTQYF
cdr3_nt: TGCAGCTTTCTAGCGGGAGCAGATACGCAGTATTTT

j_call: TRBJ2-1
v_call: TRBV10-1
d_call: NA
cdr3_aa: CASSESAPHSYNEQFF
cdr3_nt: TGCGCCAGCAGTGAGTCGGCACCTCACTCCTACAATGAGCAGTTCTTC

j_call: TRBJ1-2
v_call: TRBV19
d_call: NA
cdr3_aa: CASSPLINYGYTF
cdr3_nt: TGTGCCAGTAGTCCCCTTATAAACTATGGCTACACCTTC

j_call: TRBJ1-4
v_call: TRBV30
d_call: TRBD1
cdr3_aa: CAWSVDRGVSEKLFF
cdr3_nt: TGTGCCTGGAGTGTAGACAGGGGAGTGAGTGAAAAACTGTTTTTT

j_call: TRBJ1-1
v_call: TRBV2
d_call: NA
cdr3_aa: CASSTDWNTEAFF
cdr3_nt: TGTGCCAGCAGTACGGACTGGAACACTGAAGCTTTCTTT

j_call: TRBJ2-5
v_call: TRBV19
d_call: NA
cdr3_aa: CASSPRRETQYF
cdr3_nt: TGTGCCAGTAGTCCCCGGCGGGAGACCCAGTACTTC

j_call: TRBJ2-1
v_call: TRBV4-1
d_call: NA
cdr3_aa: CASKGDGGGPYNEQFF
cdr3_nt: TGCGCCAGCAAGGGGGACGGGGGAGGGCCCTACAATGAGCAGTTCTTC

j_call: TRBJ2-5
v_call: TRBV7-8
d_call: TRBD2
cdr3_aa: CASSSNGGARETQYF
cdr3_nt: TGTGCCAGCAGCTCCAACGGGGGGGCGAGAGAGACCCAGTACTTC

j_call: TRBJ1-1
v_call: TRBV25-1
d_call: NA
cdr3_aa: CASSLGRVTEAFF
cdr3_nt: TGTGCCAGCAGTCTAGGGCGGGTCACTGAAGCTTTCTTT

j_call: TRBJ2-7
v_call: TRBV10-3
d_call: TRBD2
cdr3_aa: CAISESGLAVNSSYEQYF
cdr3_nt: TGTGCCATCAGTGAGTCTGGGCTAGCGGTAAACAGCTCCTACGAGCAGTACTTC

j_call: TRBJ1-2
v_call: TRBV10-2
d_call: NA
cdr3_aa: CASSQTRGSTYGYTF
cdr3_nt: TGCGCCAGCAGTCAAACCAGGGGTTCGACCTATGGCTACACCTTC